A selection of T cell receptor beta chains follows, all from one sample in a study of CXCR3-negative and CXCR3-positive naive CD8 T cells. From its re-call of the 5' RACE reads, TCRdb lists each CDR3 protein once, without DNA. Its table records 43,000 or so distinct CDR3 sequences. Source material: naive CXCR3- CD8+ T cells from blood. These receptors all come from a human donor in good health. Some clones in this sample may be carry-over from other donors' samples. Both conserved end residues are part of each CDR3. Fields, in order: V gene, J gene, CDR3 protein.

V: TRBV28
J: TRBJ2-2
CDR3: CASSLDREYIANTGELFF

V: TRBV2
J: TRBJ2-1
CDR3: CASSELEKGNEQFF

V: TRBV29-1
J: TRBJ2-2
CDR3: CSVRDQNTGELFF

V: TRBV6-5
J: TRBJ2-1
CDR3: CASSYSIGGRVDDNNEQFF

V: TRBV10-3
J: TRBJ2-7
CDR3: CAIRGQGSDEQYF

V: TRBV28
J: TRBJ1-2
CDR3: CASSPDSSNYGYTF

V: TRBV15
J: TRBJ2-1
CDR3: CATSRDAGSYNEQFF

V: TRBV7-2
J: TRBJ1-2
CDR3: CASSLRGTHYGYTF

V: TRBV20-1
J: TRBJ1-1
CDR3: CSAGGAGHTEAFF

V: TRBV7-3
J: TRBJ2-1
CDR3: CASSSGNEQFF

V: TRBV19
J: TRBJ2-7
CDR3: CASSIRHEQYF

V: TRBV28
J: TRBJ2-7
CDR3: CASSFHRSSYEQYF

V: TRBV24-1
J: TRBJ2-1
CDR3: CATSERGIYNEQFF

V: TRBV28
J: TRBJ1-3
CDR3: CASSRISGNTIYF

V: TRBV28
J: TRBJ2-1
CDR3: CASSSQKSLYNEQFF

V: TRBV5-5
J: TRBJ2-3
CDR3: CASIKWSTDTQYF

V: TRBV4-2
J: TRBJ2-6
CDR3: CASSQMGITGANVLTF

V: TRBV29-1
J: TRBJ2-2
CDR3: CSATPTGGNTGELFF

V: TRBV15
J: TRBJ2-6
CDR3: CATSTDREGANVLTF

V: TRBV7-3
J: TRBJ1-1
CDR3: CASSLTRGGNTEAFF

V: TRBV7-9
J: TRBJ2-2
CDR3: CASRLPEAGELFF

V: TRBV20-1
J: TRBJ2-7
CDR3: CSARDRQGVLFYAYEQYF

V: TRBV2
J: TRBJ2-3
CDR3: CASSEGYNTDTQYF

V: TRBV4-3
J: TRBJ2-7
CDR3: CASSPRDRGSQGQYF

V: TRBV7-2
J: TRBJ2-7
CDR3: CASSLMGGGDEQYF